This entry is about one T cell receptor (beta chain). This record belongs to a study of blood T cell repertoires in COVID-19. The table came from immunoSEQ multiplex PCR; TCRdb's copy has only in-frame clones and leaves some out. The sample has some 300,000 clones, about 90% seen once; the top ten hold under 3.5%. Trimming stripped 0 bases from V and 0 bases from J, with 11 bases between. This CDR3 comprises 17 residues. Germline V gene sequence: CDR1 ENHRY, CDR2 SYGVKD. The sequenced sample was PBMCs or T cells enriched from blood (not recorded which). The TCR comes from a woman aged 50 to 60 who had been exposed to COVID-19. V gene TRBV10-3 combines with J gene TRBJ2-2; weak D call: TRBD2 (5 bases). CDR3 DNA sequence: TGTGCCATCAGTGAGTCGAGCGGCGGAACGAACACCGGGGAGCTGTTTTTT. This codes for CAISESSGGTNTGELFF.